The 7 T cell receptor beta chains below were found in one sample sequenced in a study of T cells in Graves' hyperthyroidism and ophthalmopathy. Using RNA transcripts as the source, TCR beta CDR3 regions were amplified. HTBI primers were employed in a first-round RT-PCR of the TCR CDR3. TCRdb re-called the multiplex PCR reads through MiXCR, storing one row per CDR3 protein. The sample carries about 380,000 distinct CDR3 sequences, approximately 14% recorded once. Material for sequencing was blood. These receptors were collected from a woman aged 55-69 years with Graves' hyperthyroidism.

This clonotype was picked up a small number of times. The chain couples TRBV3-1 to TRBJ2-1; D ambiguous. This CDR3 region has 12 residues. With 5 bases removed from V and 3 bases from J, the gap between germline ends came to 5 bases. Germline values: CDR1 LGHDT, CDR2 YNNKEL (reference sequence). CDR3 sequence reads: CASSTLYNEQFF. The CDR3 nucleotides read TGTGCCAGCAGCACGCTCTACAATGAGCAGTTCTTC.

V gene TRBV28 combines with J gene TRBJ2-3; 13 bases are shared with TRBD2. The germline gives CDR1 MDHEN, CDR2 SYDVKM. J was trimmed by 4 bases and V by 6 bases; bases with no gene match: 10. The CDR3 has 17 residues. Here the CDR3 reads CASRHTSGRADADTQYF. CDR3 DNA sequence: TGTGCCAGCAGGCATACTAGCGGGAGGGCCGACGCAGATACGCAGTATTTT.

This clonotype was seen ten or more times. The chain uses TRBV18 and TRBJ2-7, with TRBD2 identical over 8 bases. This CDR3 has 14 residues. V lost 3 bases and J lost 3; bases outside the gene matches: 4. The germline V gene has CDR1 KGHSH and CDR2 LQKENI. The CDR3 region has the DNA TGTGCCAGCTCACCTCCCCTAGCGGGCTACGAGCAGTACTTC. This codes for CASSPPLAGYEQYF. Full variable domain (remainder filled in from reference TRBV18 and TRBJ2-7): NAGVMQNPRHLVRRRGQEARLRCSPMKGHSHVYWYRQLPEEGLKFMVYLQKENIIDESGMPKERFSAEFPKEGPSILRIQQVVRGDSAAYFCASSPPLAGYEQYFGPGTRLTVT.

In its sample, this clonotype was seen many times. The chain has TRBV5-1 and TRBJ2-1, with 14 positions matching TRBD2. This CDR3 is built from 16 residues. CDR1 is SGHRS and CDR2 is YFSETQ in the germline V gene. V shed 3 bases, J shed 7 bases, and the junction held 6 bases outside the gene matches. The CDR3, as DNA: TGCGCCAGCAGCTCGGGACTAGCGGGAGTTAAAAATGAGCAGTTCTTC. Amino acid sequence: CASSSGLAGVKNEQFF.

This clonotype was seen repeatedly, ten times or more. This chain connects TRBV5-5 to TRBJ2-7; D not certain. The germline V gene has CDR1 SGHKS and CDR2 YYEKEE (reference sequence). V lost 0 bases, J lost 1 base, and 8 bases lay in between. The CDR3 loop spans 14 amino acids. The CDR3 loop is CASSLVGTSYEQYF. The CDR3 DNA is TGTGCCAGCAGCTTGGTGGGAACATCCTACGAGCAGTACTTC.

This clonotype appeared many times. V usage is TRBV5-1 and J usage is TRBJ1-5, with no clear D. The CDR3 contains 13 residues. Deletions cut 0 bases from V and 7 bases from J, with 8 bases between. Germline V gives CDR1 SGHRS, CDR2 YFSETQ. The CDR3 region is CASSLAVGQPQHF. The CDR3 bases are TGCGCCAGCAGCTTGGCTGTCGGCCAGCCCCAGCATTTT.

Many counts were recorded for this clonotype. The CDR3 loop reads CATSDPGTGPGPQHF. In nucleotides, the CDR3 is TGTGCCACCAGTGATCCTGGGACAGGACCTGGGCCCCAGCATTTT. This chain joins TRBV24-1 and TRBJ1-5, with 8 nucleotides matching TRBD1. The germline gives CDR1 KGHDR, CDR2 SFDVKD. The CDR3 consists of 15 residues. Losses at the gene ends were 3 bases for V and 9 bases for J; bases not matched to a gene: 9.